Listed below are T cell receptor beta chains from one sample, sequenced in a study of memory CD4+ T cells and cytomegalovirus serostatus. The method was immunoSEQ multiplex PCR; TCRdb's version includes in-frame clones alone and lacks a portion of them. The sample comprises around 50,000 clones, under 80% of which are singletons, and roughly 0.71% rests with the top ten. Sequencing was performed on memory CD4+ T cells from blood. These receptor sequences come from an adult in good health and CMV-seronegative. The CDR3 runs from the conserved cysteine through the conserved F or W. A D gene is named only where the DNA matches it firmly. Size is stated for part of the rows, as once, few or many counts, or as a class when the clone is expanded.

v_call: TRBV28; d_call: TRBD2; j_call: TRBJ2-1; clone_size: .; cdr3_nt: TGTGCCAGCAGTCCGGGGGGACTAGCGGGAGGGCCCTCCTTGTTCATTTACAATGAGCAGTTCTTC; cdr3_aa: CASSPGGLAGGPSLFIYNEQFF
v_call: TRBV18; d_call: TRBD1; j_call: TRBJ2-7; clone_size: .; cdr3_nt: TGTGCCAGCTCACCACGACAGGGGGTATACGAGCAGTACTTC; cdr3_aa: CASSPRQGVYEQYF
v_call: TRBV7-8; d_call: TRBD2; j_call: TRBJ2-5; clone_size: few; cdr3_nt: TGTGCCAGCAGCTTACCTACTAGCGGGAGGGCAAAAGAGACCCAGTACTTC; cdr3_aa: CASSLPTSGRAKETQYF
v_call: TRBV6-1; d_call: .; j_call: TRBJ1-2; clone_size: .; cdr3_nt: TGTGCCAGCAATCGGGCGGCTAACTATGGCTACACCTTC; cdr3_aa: CASNRAANYGYTF
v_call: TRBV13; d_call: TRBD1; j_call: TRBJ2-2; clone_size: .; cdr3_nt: TGTGCCAGCAGCTCCGGGACAGGGGGAGGCACCGGGGAGCTGTTTTTT; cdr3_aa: CASSSGTGGGTGELFF
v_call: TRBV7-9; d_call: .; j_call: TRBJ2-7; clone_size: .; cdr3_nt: TGTGCCAGCAGCCCGTTCCTGACCCTTCCCTACGAGCAGTACTTC; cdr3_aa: CASSPFLTLPYEQYF
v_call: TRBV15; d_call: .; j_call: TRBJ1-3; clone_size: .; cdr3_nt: TGTGCCACCAGCAGAGATAGCGCGAGTCTCAGGGTGGCTGGAAACACCATATATTTT; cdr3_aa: CATSRDSASLRVAGNTIYF
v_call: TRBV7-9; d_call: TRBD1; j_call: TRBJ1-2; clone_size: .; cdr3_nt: TGTGCCAGCAGCTTAGCGATCCCGACAGGGAACTATGGCTACACCTTC; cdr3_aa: CASSLAIPTGNYGYTF
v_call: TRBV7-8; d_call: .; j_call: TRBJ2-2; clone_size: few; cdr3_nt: TGTGCCAGCAGCTTATCGGAGAACACCGGGGAGCTGTTTTTT; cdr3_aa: CASSLSENTGELFF
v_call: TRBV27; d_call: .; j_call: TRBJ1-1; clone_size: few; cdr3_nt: TGTGCCAGCAGTCTCCGGGGCAGGGCAGTAGCTTTCTTT; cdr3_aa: CASSLRGRAVAFF
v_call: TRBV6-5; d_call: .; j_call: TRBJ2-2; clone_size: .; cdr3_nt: TGTGCCAGCAGATCCCCTACCACCGGGGAGCTGTTTTTT; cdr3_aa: CASRSPTTGELFF
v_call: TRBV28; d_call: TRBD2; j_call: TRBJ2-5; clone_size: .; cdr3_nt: TGTGCCAGCACTACGCCCGCTAGCGGGAGATTCCCAGAGACCCAGTACTTC; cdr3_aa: CASTTPASGRFPETQYF
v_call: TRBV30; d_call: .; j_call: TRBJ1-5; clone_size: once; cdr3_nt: TGTGCCTGGAGTGTGGACAGCAATCAGCCCCAGCATTTT; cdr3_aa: CAWSVDSNQPQHF
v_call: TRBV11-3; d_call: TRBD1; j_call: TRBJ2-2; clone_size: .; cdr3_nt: TGTGCCAGCAGCTTACAGGGGGTAACGAACGGGGAGCTGTTTTTT; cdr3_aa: CASSLQGVTNGELFF
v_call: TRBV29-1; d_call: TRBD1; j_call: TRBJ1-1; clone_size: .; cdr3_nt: TGCAGCGTTCTCCACAGGGGAGGGACTGAAGCTTTCTTT; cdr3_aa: CSVLHRGGTEAFF
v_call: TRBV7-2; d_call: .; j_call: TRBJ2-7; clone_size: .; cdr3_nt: TGTGCCAGCAGCTTAGGGACTTGGTCGTACGAGCAGTACTTC; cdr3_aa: CASSLGTWSYEQYF
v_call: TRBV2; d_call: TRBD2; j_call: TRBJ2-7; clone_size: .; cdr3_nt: TGTGCCAGCAGCTTCGGGCAGGGCGCTAGCGGGAGCTACGAGCAGTACTTC; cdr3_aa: CASSFGQGASGSYEQYF
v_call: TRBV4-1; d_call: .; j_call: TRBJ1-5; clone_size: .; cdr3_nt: TGCGCCAGCAGCCAAGGGACCCCGGACAGCCATAATAGCAATCAGCCCCAGCATTTT; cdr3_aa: CASSQGTPDSHNSNQPQHF
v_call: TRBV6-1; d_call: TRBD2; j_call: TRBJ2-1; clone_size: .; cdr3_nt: TGTGCCAGCAGTGAAGTGGGGACTAGCGGGAGGACCTACAATGAGCAGTTCTTC; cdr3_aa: CASSEVGTSGRTYNEQFF
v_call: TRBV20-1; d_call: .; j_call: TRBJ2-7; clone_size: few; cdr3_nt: TGCAGGGGAGGGACAGACTACGAGCAGTACTTC; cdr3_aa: CRGGTDYEQYF
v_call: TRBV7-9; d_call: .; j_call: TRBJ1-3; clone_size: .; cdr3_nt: TGTGCCAGCAGCTTAGGGACTGGAAACACCATATATTTT; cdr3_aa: CASSLGTGNTIYF
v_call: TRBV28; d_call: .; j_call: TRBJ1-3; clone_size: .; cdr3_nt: TGTGCCAGCAGTCCCCCCGACAGGTCTGGAAACACCATATATTTT; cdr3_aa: CASSPPDRSGNTIYF
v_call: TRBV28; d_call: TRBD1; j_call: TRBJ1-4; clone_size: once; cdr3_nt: TGTGCCAGCAGCTCCTGGGGAGGCGGGACAGGGCCTGAAAAACTGTTTTTT; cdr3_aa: CASSSWGGGTGPEKLFF
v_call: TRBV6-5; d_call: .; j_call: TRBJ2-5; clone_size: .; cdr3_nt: TGTGCCAGCAGTCAGGGGCTCAGTGGAGAGACCCAGTACTTC; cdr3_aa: CASSQGLSGETQYF
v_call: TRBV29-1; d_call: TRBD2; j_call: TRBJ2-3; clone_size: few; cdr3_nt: TGCAGCCTGAGAGGACTAGCGGGACCCACAGATACGCAGTATTTT; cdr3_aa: CSLRGLAGPTDTQYF
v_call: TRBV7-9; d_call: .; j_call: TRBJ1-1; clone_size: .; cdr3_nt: TGTGCCAGCAGCCTCAGGGACGGCGACACTGAAGCTTTCTTT; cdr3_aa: CASSLRDGDTEAFF
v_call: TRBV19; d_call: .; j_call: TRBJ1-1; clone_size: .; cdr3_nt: TGTGCCAGTAGTATAGGATATTTCGAAGGCACTGAAGCTTTCTTT; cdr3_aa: CASSIGYFEGTEAFF
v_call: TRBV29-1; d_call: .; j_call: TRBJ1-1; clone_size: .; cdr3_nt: TGCAGCGCCAGAAGGGGAAGGGACACTGAAGCTTTCTTT; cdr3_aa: CSARRGRDTEAFF
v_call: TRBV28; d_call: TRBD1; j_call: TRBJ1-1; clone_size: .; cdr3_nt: TGTGCCAGCAGTTTCAGGACAGGGGTTCCTGAAGCTTTCTTT; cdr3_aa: CASSFRTGVPEAFF
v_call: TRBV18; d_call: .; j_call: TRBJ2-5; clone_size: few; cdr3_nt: TGTGCCAGCTCACTCGGGGGGACCCAGTACTTC; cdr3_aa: CASSLGGTQYF
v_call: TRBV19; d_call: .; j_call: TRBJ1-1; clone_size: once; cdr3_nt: TGTGCCAGTACCTCCTCGGGGTGGGCACTTGAAGCTTTCTTT; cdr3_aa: CASTSSGWALEAFF
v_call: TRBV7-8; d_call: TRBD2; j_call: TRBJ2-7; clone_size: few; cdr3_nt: TGTGCCAGCAGCCTGCGGGAGGGCTCTACCTACGAGCAGTACTTC; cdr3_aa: CASSLREGSTYEQYF
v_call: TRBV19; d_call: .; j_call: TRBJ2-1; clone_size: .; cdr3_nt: TGTGCCAGCTCCACACAGGGAGGCATCTACAATGAGCAGTTCTTC; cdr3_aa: CASSTQGGIYNEQFF
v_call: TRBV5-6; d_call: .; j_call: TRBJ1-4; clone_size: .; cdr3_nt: TGTGCCAGCAGCACCGGACAGCAACGGAATGAAAAACTGTTTTTT; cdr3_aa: CASSTGQQRNEKLFF
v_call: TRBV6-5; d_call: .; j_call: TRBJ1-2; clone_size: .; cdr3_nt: TGTGCCAGCAGAAACGGGCCCCGGTCGAGCTACACCTTC; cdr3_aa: CASRNGPRSSYTF
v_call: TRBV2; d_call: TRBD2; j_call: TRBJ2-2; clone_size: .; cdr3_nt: TGTGCCAGCAGGCGGGAGGGCCTGACAGACACCGGGGAGCTGTTTTTT; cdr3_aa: CASRREGLTDTGELFF
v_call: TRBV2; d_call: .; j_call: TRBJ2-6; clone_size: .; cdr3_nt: TGTGCCCTCGGGCAGGCCCCTGGCAACGTCCTGACTTTC; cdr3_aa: CALGQAPGNVLTF
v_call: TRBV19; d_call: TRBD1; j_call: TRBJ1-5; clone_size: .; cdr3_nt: TGTGCCAGCCTCGGGACAGGGAGAGGCAGCAATCAGCCCCAGCATTTT; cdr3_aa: CASLGTGRGSNQPQHF
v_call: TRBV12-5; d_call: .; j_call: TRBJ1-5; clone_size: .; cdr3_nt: TGTGCTAGTGGTTTAGGAGGGCTCAATCAGCCCCAGCATTTT; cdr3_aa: CASGLGGLNQPQHF
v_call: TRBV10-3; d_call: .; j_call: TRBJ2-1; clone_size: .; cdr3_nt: TGTGCCATCGGGACGGGAGCGACCTCCTACAATGAGCAGTTCTTC; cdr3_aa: CAIGTGATSYNEQFF
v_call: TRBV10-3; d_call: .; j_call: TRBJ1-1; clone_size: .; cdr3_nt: TGTGCCATCAGTGAGTTGGGTATTGAAGCTTTCTTT; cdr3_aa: CAISELGIEAFF
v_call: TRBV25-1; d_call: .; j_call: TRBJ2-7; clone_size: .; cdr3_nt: TGTGCCAGCAGTGTTGGGACGGGGTACGAGCAGTACTTC; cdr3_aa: CASSVGTGYEQYF